Detailed here is one T cell receptor beta chain. It lacks a known antigen. Qualities for individual bases were not recorded, and no much larger clone is one base off. Including cysteine and phenylalanine, the CDR3 has 15 amino acids. The entry retains the CDR3 DNA only, 45 bases that are in frame from base 1. As encoded in the germline V gene, CDR1 is LGHNA while CDR2 is YSLEER. After removal of 2 bases from V and 2 bases from J, the junction retains 4 bases not matched to a gene. This entry is derived from a study of T cell changes during pregnancy in multiple sclerosis (dated by TCRdb to between 2017 and 2020). Regarding the study in general: In women with multiple sclerosis, the researchers looked at how the T cell repertoire shifted as pregnancy progressed.

Library creation used the immunoSEQ multiplex PCR assay. Held by TCRdb, this immuneACCESS table contains in-frame sequences only and omits some clones. Under half of the omission traces to an unresolved V gene where checked; the cause of the rest is unknown. The sample data list roughly 93,000 clones, and 85% to 95% of these were observed just once. The ten biggest clones cover around 1.8% of the sample. The sequence joins TRBV4-3 to TRBJ2-5, and 8 junction bases match TRBD2. The material sequenced was peripheral blood, taken in the first trimester of pregnancy. The TCR was taken from a female donor in good health, enrolled as a control in a pregnancy study. In nucleotides, the sequence is TGCGCCAGCAGCCAACTTCGGGGGGGTCAAGAGACCCAGTACTTC. Its translation is CASSQLRGGQETQYF.